This TCR beta chain is drawn from a study of cytomegalovirus exposure and HLA in healthy donors. Study-level findings and limits: Cytomegalovirus association was assigned to about 150 TCR beta chains. For most TCR beta V segments, an earlier analysis put the productive rate at about 90% or about 30% of the time. CMV serostatus was the only recorded immune exposure for donors. The study carried out a later analysis of TCR beta sequences. It associated some 17,000 of them with specific HLA alleles at a false discovery rate of 0.05.

Regarding this clone: What it binds is unknown.

The PCR ran on 60 Vbeta and 13 Jbeta primers. Only in-frame clones appear in the TCRdb table, and some are missing; sequencing was by immunoSEQ multiplex PCR. The sample consists of 150,000 to 200,000 clones, around 80% of them appearing once. The CDR3 loop spans 14 amino acids. CDR1 and CDR2 (germline): SGHNT, YYREEE (reference sequence). Trimming stripped 2 bases from V and 4 bases from J, with 12 bases between. Sequencing input: PBMCs. The sequence came from a man between 18 and 29 years old in good health and CMV-seropositive. V and J are TRBV5-4 and TRBJ2-5; D may be TRBD2 (7 bases). The CDR3 loop is CASSFRGGRETQYF. The CDR3 DNA reads TGTGCCAGCAGCTTCAGGGGCGGGAGAGAGACCCAGTACTTC.